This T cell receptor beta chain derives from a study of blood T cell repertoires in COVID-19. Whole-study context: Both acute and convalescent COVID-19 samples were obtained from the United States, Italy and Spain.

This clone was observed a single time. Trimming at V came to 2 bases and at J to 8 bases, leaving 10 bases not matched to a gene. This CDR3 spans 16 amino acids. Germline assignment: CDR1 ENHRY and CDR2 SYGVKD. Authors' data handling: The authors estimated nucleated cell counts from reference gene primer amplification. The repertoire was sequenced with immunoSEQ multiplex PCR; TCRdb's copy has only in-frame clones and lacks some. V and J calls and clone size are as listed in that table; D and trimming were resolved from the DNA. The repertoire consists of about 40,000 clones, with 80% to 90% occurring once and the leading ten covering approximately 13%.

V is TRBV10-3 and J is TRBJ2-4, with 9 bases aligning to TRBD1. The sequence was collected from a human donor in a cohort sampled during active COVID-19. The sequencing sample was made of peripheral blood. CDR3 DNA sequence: TGTGCCATCAGTGAGGGCTCCGGGACAGGGCTTTACATTCAGTACTTC. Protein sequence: CAISEGSGTGLYIQYF.